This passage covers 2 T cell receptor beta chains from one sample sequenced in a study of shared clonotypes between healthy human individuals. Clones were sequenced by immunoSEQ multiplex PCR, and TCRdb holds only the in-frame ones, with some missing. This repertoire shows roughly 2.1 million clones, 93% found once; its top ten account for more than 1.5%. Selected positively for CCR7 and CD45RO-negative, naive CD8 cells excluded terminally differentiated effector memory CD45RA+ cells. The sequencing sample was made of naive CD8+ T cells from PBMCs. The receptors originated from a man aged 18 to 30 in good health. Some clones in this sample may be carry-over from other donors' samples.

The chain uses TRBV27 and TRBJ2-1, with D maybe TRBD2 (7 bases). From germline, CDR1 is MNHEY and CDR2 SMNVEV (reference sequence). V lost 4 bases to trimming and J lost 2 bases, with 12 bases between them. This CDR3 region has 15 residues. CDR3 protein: CASSSEGGAYNEQFF. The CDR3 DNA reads TGTGCCAGCAGTTCAGAAGGGGGGGCCTACAATGAGCAGTTCTTC.

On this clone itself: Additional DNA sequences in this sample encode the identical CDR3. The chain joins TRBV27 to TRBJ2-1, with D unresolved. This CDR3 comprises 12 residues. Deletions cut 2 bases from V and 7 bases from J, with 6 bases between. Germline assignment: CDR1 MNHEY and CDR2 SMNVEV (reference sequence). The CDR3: CASSLKANEQFF. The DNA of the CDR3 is TGTGCCAGCAGTTTAAAAGCGAATGAGCAGTTCTTC.